The 20 T cell receptor beta chains below come from one sample, sequenced in a study of low-dose radiotherapy and immunotherapy resistance in tumors. Alpha and beta chains were covered, as first-strand cDNA relied on TRAV- and TRBV-specific primers. Amplification, which lasted 20 PCR cycles, used a constant-region primer and V-primer adapter to amplify TCRs. TCRdb recomputed calls from the reads with MiXCR, one row per CDR3 protein. The repertoire holds about 100,000 distinct CDR3 sequences, with roughly 20% as singletons. Time point reported: after trial treatment. The treatment: LDRT plus nivolumab, ipilimumab, low-dose cyclophosphamide and aspirin (RACIN trial). The source material was PBMCs, sampled after low-dose radiotherapy plus immunotherapy. These receptors were taken from a male donor with prostate cancer.

This clonotype occurred a few times. The rearrangement links TRBV28 to TRBJ2-7, with D hard to call. Trimming took off 5 bases at V and 0 bases at J, with 20 bases between the two ends. Germline V gene sequence: CDR1 MDHEN, CDR2 SYDVKM. The CDR3 is 17 amino acids. The CDR3 reads CASSPYPWRPSSYEQYF. The DNA of the CDR3 is TGTGCCAGCAGTCCCTATCCCTGGCGCCCTAGCTCCTACGAGCAGTACTTC.

The table lists this clonotype with many counts. The chain has TRBV6-5 and TRBJ1-1; 7 positions match TRBD1. CDR1 is MNHEY, CDR2 SVGAGI, per germline. The CDR3 totals 14 residues. V lost 2 bases to trimming and J lost 4 bases; unmatched junction nucleotides: 4. The CDR3 bases are TGTGCCAGCAGTTACGGGCAGGGGGGCACTGAAGCTTTCTTT. This sequence encodes CASSYGQGGTEAFF.

This clonotype was picked up many times. This sequence joins TRBV20-1 and TRBJ2-7; 10 bases line up with TRBD1. CDR3 length equals 13 residues. With 5 bases clipped from V and 5 bases from J, the junction kept 6 bases outside the gene matches. Germline CDR1 is DFQATT and CDR2 is SNEGSKA (reference sequence). The DNA for the CDR3 is TGCAGTGCTCCGGGACAGGGGAACCACGAGCAGTACTTC. It codes for CSAPGQGNHEQYF.

In its sample, this clonotype was seen many times. This chain connects TRBV4-1 to TRBJ2-1; TRBD2 matches at 9 bases. The CDR3 length is 14 residues. Germline lookup yields CDR1 MGHRA and CDR2 YSYEKL. V was clipped by 1 base and J by 9 bases; unmatched bases: 4. CDR3 nucleotide sequence: TGCGCCAGCAGCCAAGCGGGACTAGCTATTGAGCAGTTCTTC. It translates to CASSQAGLAIEQFF.

At least ten counts were recorded for this clonotype. The chain recombines TRBV10-3 with TRBJ2-3; D remains ambiguous. V was shortened by 3 bases and J by 1 base, with 8 bases between the two germline ends. Germline V CDR1 and CDR2: ENHRY, SYGVKD. This CDR3 has 14 residues. The CDR3 DNA reads as TGTGCCATCAGTGAAGAAAGGGGCACAGATACGCAGTATTTT. This codes for CAISEERGTDTQYF.

This clonotype was detected ten times or more. The rearrangement links TRBV6-2 or TRBV6-3 to TRBJ2-3, with 8 positions matching TRBD2. The trim removed 6 bases at V and 3 bases at J, leaving 8 bases unmatched. This CDR3 is 15 amino acids long. Germline V gene data show CDR1 as MNHEY and CDR2 as SVGEGT. CDR3 sequence (DNA): TGTGCCAGCAGCCAGCGGGGGCCCCAAACAGATACGCAGTATTTT. Protein sequence: CASSQRGPQTDTQYF.

This clonotype has a count of ten or more. The gene calls are TRBV20-1 and TRBJ2-5; 11 positions match TRBD2. J was trimmed by 4 bases and V by 3 bases; bases with no gene match: 1. The CDR3 is 13 residues long. CDR1 is DFQATT and CDR2 is SNEGSKA in the germline V gene (reference sequence). The CDR3 DNA reads TGCAGTGCTAGTAGCGGGGGGGCAGAGACCCAGTACTTC. As protein: CSASSGGAETQYF.

The table lists this clonotype with many counts. The CDR3 DNA is TGTGCCAGCAGTGTTCAGGGAAACTATGGCTACACCTTC. It specifies CASSVQGNYGYTF. The gene calls are TRBV2 and TRBJ1-2; perhaps TRBD1 as D (5 bases). The V and J ends lost 4 bases and 2 bases respectively, with 8 bases between them. The CDR3 runs to 13 residues. Germline V gene sequence: CDR1 SNHLY, CDR2 FYNNEI.

Points on this clonotype: A much larger clone lies one base from this, so it may be a read error. The rearrangement uses TRBV7-4 and TRBJ2-7; 7 bases are a match to TRBD1. The V segment lost 0 bases and the J segment 2 bases; nucleotides outside the gene matches: 4. CDR1 is SGHVT and CDR2 is SQSDAQ in the germline V gene. The length of the CDR3 is 15 residues. In DNA form, the CDR3 reads TGTGCCAGCAGCTTAGCTCTGGGACAGACCTACGAGCAGTACTTC. Translation gives CASSLALGQTYEQYF.

This clonotype was counted ten times or more. This chain connects TRBV19 to TRBJ2-2, with D possibly TRBD1 on 6 matching bases. Per the germline V gene, CDR1 is LNHDA and CDR2 is SQIVND (reference sequence). Trimming took 6 bases from V and 4 from J, leaving 18 bases between them. This CDR3 has 16 amino acids. CDR3 DNA sequence: TGTGCCAGTAGCATAAGGAAACAGGGCGGCACCGGGGAGCTGTTTTTT. Translation: CASSIRKQGGTGELFF.

In this sample, this clonotype turned up once. This likely reflects a read error, since a far larger clone is one base away. CDR3 in DNA: TGTGCCAGCAGCAGGACTGCACTAGCGGGGGGCACAGATACGCAGTATTTT. Its translation is CASSRTALAGGTDTQYF. V gene TRBV5-3 combines with J gene TRBJ2-3; 11 bases are shared with TRBD2. TRBV5-3 has ORF status, its function being uncertain. The trim removed 8 bases at V and 1 base at J, leaving 12 bases unmatched. The CDR3 spans 17 residues.

Notes on this clonotype: This likely reflects a read error, since a far larger clone is one base away. The chain carries TRBV6-8 and TRBJ2-1; D uncertain. Trimming stripped 0 bases from V and 10 bases from J, with 16 bases between. The CDR3 has 15 residues. Germline V CDR1 and CDR2: MNHGY, SAAAGT. The CDR3 DNA follows: TGTGCCAGCAGTTACTCGAATCCGCAGAAGGGAGAGCAGTTCTTC. It specifies CASSYSNPQKGEQFF.

The V call is TRBV19, the J call TRBJ2-5; 7 nucleotides agree with TRBD1. Germline V gives CDR1 LNHDA, CDR2 SQIVND (reference sequence). The V gene end was trimmed by 5 bases and the J gene end by 7 bases; junction bases not matched to a gene: 7. CDR3 length: 13 residues. The CDR3 DNA sequence: TGTGCCAGTAGTCCCCAGGGGGAGTGGACCCAGTACTTC. Amino acids: CASSPQGEWTQYF.

In regard to this clonotype: This likely came from a read error, as a far larger clone is one base away. The rearrangement uses TRBV18 and TRBJ2-4, with D tentatively TRBD1 or TRBD2 (5 bases each). Germline V lookup: CDR1 KGHSH, CDR2 LQKENI. This CDR3 spans 12 amino acids. The V end lost 6 bases, the J end lost 13 bases, and 16 bases lay between the germline ends. CDR3 sequence: CASSYLGDEQYF. CDR3 bases: TGTGCCAGCTCGTATCTGGGGGATGAGCAGTACTTC.

This clonotype has at least ten counts. V and J are TRBV12-5 and TRBJ2-3; D gene ambiguous. This CDR3 comprises 13 residues. In germline, CDR1 is LGHNT, CDR2 FRNRAP. V shed 2 bases and J shed 4 bases, with 7 bases lying between them. The CDR3, as DNA: TGTGCTAGTGGTTTGTCAGGTCCAGATACGCAGTATTTT. The encoded protein is CASGLSGPDTQYF.

The table lists this clonotype with many counts. The chain links TRBV12-3 or TRBV12-4 to TRBJ2-7; either TRBD1 or TRBD2 may supply D (5 bases each). The CDR3 spans 14 residues. Trimming pared 7 bases from V and 0 bases from J, leaving 13 bases between. Written as DNA, the CDR3 is TGTGCCAGCACCCGTACGGGGCGCTCCTACGAGCAGTACTTC. Its protein product is CASTRTGRSYEQYF.

Of note for this clonotype: A much larger clone lies one base from this, so it may be a read error. The CDR3 loop is CASQGGGRGPQHF. CDR3 DNA sequence: TGTGCCAGCCAGGGGGGAGGGAGGGGGCCCCAGCATTTT. The chain links TRBV6-2 or TRBV6-3 to TRBJ1-5; 7 nucleotides line up with TRBD1. The CDR3 covers 13 residues. Germline trimming cut 8 bases from V and 9 bases from J; bases unmatched to any gene: 10. Per germline, CDR1 MNHEY and CDR2 SVGEGT.

In its sample, this clonotype was seen many times. The chain recombines TRBV7-9 with TRBJ2-3, with 9 bases aligning to TRBD2. The CDR3 runs 15 residues. The germline V gene encodes CDR1 SEHNR and CDR2 FQNEAQ (reference sequence). After removal of 6 bases from V and 2 bases from J, the junction contained 6 bases not matched to a gene. CDR3 sequence: CASSRSGGFTDTQYF. As DNA, the CDR3 is TGTGCCAGCAGTCGTAGCGGGGGCTTCACAGATACGCAGTATTTT.

This clonotype was detected ten times or more. This chain joins TRBV9 and TRBJ2-1, with TRBD2 matching over 9 bases. Per germline, CDR1 SGDLS and CDR2 YYNGEE. CDR3 length: 17 residues. V was clipped by 0 bases and J by 7 bases; unmatched bases: 11. As DNA, the CDR3 is TGTGCCAGCAGCGTAGAGGCGGGGGGGCGGGACGTAAATGAGCAGTTCTTC. It specifies CASSVEAGGRDVNEQFF.

This clonotype was counted ten times or more. The chain couples TRBV11-2 to TRBJ2-7; TRBD1 matches at 8 bases. J lost 6 bases, V lost 4 bases, and 11 bases had no gene match. The CDR3 totals 15 residues. Germline CDR1 SGHAT, CDR2 FQNNGV. CDR3 region: CASSSVQGARGEQYF. The CDR3 nucleotides read TGTGCCAGCAGCTCAGTCCAGGGGGCGAGAGGCGAGCAGTACTTC.